This T cell receptor (beta chain) derives from a study of CD8+CD57+ T cells in acquired aplastic anemia. Overall study context: Sorted CD4+ and CD8+ cells gave an average of approximately 3 ug of DNA.

Both TCR beta VDJ combination and CDR3 sequence profiling were carried out. Genomic DNA was the template for this profiling. TCRdb called the reads again in MiXCR, with one record for every CDR3 protein. The data show approximately 200,000 distinct CDR3 sequences, about three fifths seen once. In the case of this clonotype: Its specificity is not known.

Study outcomes and limitations: No significant difference in CD8+ Simpson's diversity was found between patients and controls. The same twenty-nine CD8+ CDR3 sequences occurred in patients and in controls.

Trimming removed 4 bases from V and 5 bases from J; junction bases left unmatched: 4. Germline V gene sequence: CDR1 SGHKS, CDR2 YYEKEE (reference sequence). This CDR3 has 14 residues. The clonotype comes from a human donor with severe aplastic anemia or a healthy control (not recorded which). The chain couples TRBV5-5 to TRBJ1-1; TRBD1 matches 11 bases. Sample: sorted CD4+, CD8+, or CD8+CD57+ T cells (not recorded which) from PBMCs. CDR3 sequence: CASSRTGGETEAFF. CDR3 coding DNA: TGTGCCAGCAGCAGGACAGGGGGCGAGACTGAAGCTTTCTTT.